Shown below are 29 T cell receptor beta chains from a single sample sequenced in a study of T-cell reconstitution after alpha-beta-depleted transplantation in children. During its preparation, the TCRbeta library received unique molecular identifiers. TCRdb called the PCR reads again in MiXCR, with one record for every CDR3 protein. The sample consists of some 600,000 distinct CDR3 sequences, around 13% of them appearing once. The material sequenced was PBMCs, mostly from graft donor cells, taken 360 days after TCRalphabeta/CD19-depleted stem cell transplant. The receptors originated from a male patient aged 5 to 17 who had a stem cell transplant for acute myeloid leukemia, so the T cells may come from the graft donor.

This clonotype was counted ten times or more. This chain joins TRBV7-2 and TRBJ2-1; 7 bases are shared with TRBD2. Germline assignment: CDR1 SGHTA and CDR2 FQGNSA. This CDR3 has 16 residues. V was pared by 1 base and J by 6 bases, with 9 bases of the junction left unmatched. CDR3 in DNA: TGTGCCAGCAGCTTAGAGGCGGGAGTAGGTGGCAATGAGCAGTTCTTC. It is translated as CASSLEAGVGGNEQFF.

The chain employs TRBV12-3 or TRBV12-4 and TRBJ2-3; 8 positions agree with TRBD2. Trimming at V came to 4 bases and at J to 5 bases, leaving 8 bases not matched to a gene. The CDR3 loop spans 15 amino acids. The CDR3 here is CASSSRRGGQDTQYF. CDR3 coding DNA: TGTGCCAGCAGTTCCCGTCGGGGGGGGCAAGATACGCAGTATTTT.

In its sample, this clonotype was seen a few times. This chain uses TRBV6-1 with TRBJ1-1; possibly TRBD1 for D (5 bases). Germline loops: CDR1 MNHNS, CDR2 SASEGT. CDR3 length equals 15 residues. V shed 6 bases and J shed 5 bases, with 19 bases lying between them. The CDR3 reads CASSLGRGTKTEAFF. The CDR3 DNA sequence: TGTGCCAGCAGCCTAGGGAGAGGGACGAAAACTGAAGCTTTCTTT.

This clonotype was found many times. J is TRBJ2-7 and V is TRBV7-2; 7 bases line up with TRBD2. V gave up 5 bases and J gave up 0 bases; unmatched junction bases: 13. The germline gives CDR1 SGHTA, CDR2 FQGNSA. The CDR3 length is 17 residues. The CDR3 DNA follows: TGTGCCAGCAGCAGAGAGGGTCTAGCGGTGAGCTCCTACGAGCAGTACTTC. The encoded protein is CASSREGLAVSSYEQYF. The whole variable domain, remainder taken from reference TRBV7-2 and TRBJ2-7, is GAGVSQSPSNKVTEKGKDVELRCDPISGHTALYWYRQSLGQGLEFLIYFQGNSAPDKSGLPSDRFSAERTGGSVSTLTIQRTQQEDSAVYLCASSREGLAVSSYEQYFGPGTRLTVT.

This clonotype turned up a few times. The chain employs TRBV20-1 and TRBJ2-2; 10 nucleotides align to TRBD1. J gave up 4 bases and V 5 bases, and 4 bases lay outside the gene matches. The CDR3 covers 14 residues. Germline-derived CDR1 and CDR2 are DFQATT and SNEGSKA (reference sequence). CDR3: CSASRQGATGELFF. DNA for the CDR3: TGCAGTGCTTCTAGACAGGGGGCCACCGGGGAGCTGTTTTTT.

DNA for the CDR3: TGCAGCGTGAGGACGGTCGGGGAGCTGTTTTTT. Protein sequence: CSVRTVGELFF. V is TRBV29-1 and J is TRBJ2-2; D not certain. Trimming shortened V by 6 bases and J by 7 bases, and 9 bases separated the two germline ends. Germline V lookup: CDR1 SQVTM, CDR2 ANQGSEA. CDR3 length: 11 amino acids.

The rearrangement joins TRBV20-1 to TRBJ2-7; D assignment may be TRBD1 or TRBD2 (5 bases each). Germline loops: CDR1 DFQATT, CDR2 SNEGSKA (reference sequence). The V end was cut by 1 base, the J end by 2 bases, with 12 bases between. This CDR3 has 14 residues. CDR3 in amino acids: CSARGWGSPYEQYF. For the CDR3, the DNA is TGCAGTGCTAGAGGGTGGGGGTCTCCCTACGAGCAGTACTTC.

The table lists this clonotype with many counts. In nucleotides, the CDR3 is TGCGCCAGCAGCGCCCGTTTAGGACAGGGAGTACCCACAGATACGCAGTATTTT. Translation: CASSARLGQGVPTDTQYF. V usage is TRBV4-3 and J usage is TRBJ2-3, with 8 bases identical to TRBD1. Germline CDR1 and CDR2: LGHNA and YSLEER. The CDR3 is made up of 18 amino acids. J lost 2 bases, V lost 5 bases, and 15 bases had no gene match.

The chain is built from TRBV27 and TRBJ2-7, with D hard to call. V was shortened by 8 bases and J by 4 bases, with 0 bases between the two germline ends. Germline values: CDR1 MNHEY, CDR2 SMNVEV (reference sequence). The CDR3 length is 8 residues. The CDR3 coding sequence is TGTGCCAGCTACGAGCAGTACTTC. Encoded protein: CASYEQYF.

Many counts were recorded for this clonotype. The rearrangement links TRBV5-1 to TRBJ2-1; 8 nucleotides align to TRBD2. V gave up 0 bases and J gave up 5 bases; unmatched junction bases: 7. Germline V gives CDR1 SGHRS, CDR2 YFSETQ. The CDR3 is 16 residues long. CDR3 in DNA: TGCGCCAGCAGCTTGGGGTCACTAGCGGCCGACAATGAGCAGTTCTTC. It translates to CASSLGSLAADNEQFF. The full variable domain, with the rest looked up from reference TRBV5-1 and TRBJ2-1, is KAGVTQTPRYLIKTRGQQVTLSCSPISGHRSVSWYQQTPGQGLQFLFEYFSETQRNKGNFPGRFSGRQFSNSRSEMNVSTLELGDSALYLCASSLGSLAADNEQFFGPGTRLTVL.

The chain links TRBV7-8 to TRBJ1-1; D is ambiguous. In germline, CDR1 is SGHVS, CDR2 FQNEAQ. The CDR3 runs to 13 residues. Trimming removed 1 base at V and 2 bases at J, with 5 bases between. The CDR3 nucleotides are TGTGCCAGCAGCTTAGAAAGTAACACTGAAGCTTTCTTT. Protein: CASSLESNTEAFF.

This chain joins TRBV11-3 and TRBJ2-1, with D maybe TRBD2 (6 bases). The V gene's germline CDR1 is SGHNT and CDR2 YENEEA. Trimming took 2 bases from V and 7 from J, leaving 12 bases between them. CDR3 length: 14 amino acids. The CDR3 region has the DNA TGTGCCAGCAGCTTAACTAGCCTGAGGAATGAGCAGTTCTTC. Residues: CASSLTSLRNEQFF.

This clonotype was observed a few times. This sequence joins TRBV30 and TRBJ1-5; D is possibly TRBD1 (6 bases). Between the trimmed V and J ends, which lost 2 bases and 5 bases, there was a span of 13 bases. This CDR3 comprises 14 residues. The V gene's germline CDR1 is GTSNPN and CDR2 SVGIG (reference sequence). CDR3 region: CAWSPGQPDQPQHF. The DNA for the CDR3 is TGTGCCTGGAGTCCCGGACAGCCGGATCAGCCCCAGCATTTT. Together with reference TRBV30 and TRBJ1-5, the CDR3 gives the full variable domain: SQTIHQWPATLVQPVGSPLSLECTVEGTSNPNLYWYRQAAGRGLQLLFYSVGIGQISSEVPQNLSASRPQDRQFILSSKKLLLSDSGFYLCAWSPGQPDQPQHFGDGTRLSIL.

V usage is TRBV19 and J usage is TRBJ1-5; possibly TRBD1 for D (6 bases). The V end lost 3 bases, the J end lost 1 base, and 10 bases lay between the germline ends. CDR1 and CDR2 from the germline V gene are LNHDA and SQIVND (reference sequence). The CDR3 is 15 residues long. The CDR3, as DNA: TGTGCCAGTAGTATTACAGGGCACAGCAATCAGCCCCAGCATTTT. Translating gives CASSITGHSNQPQHF.

The chain couples TRBV9 to TRBJ2-1; 8 nucleotides agree with TRBD2. Looked up from germline, CDR1 is SGDLS and CDR2 is YYNGEE. This CDR3 is built from 17 residues. Trimming took 4 bases from V and 0 from J; bases not matched to a gene: 9. This chain's CDR3 is CASSHFTSGSSYNEQFF. The CDR3 DNA is TGTGCCAGCAGCCATTTTACTAGCGGAAGCTCCTACAATGAGCAGTTCTTC.

In its sample, this clonotype was seen many times. The rearrangement joins TRBV3-1 to TRBJ2-1; TRBD2 aligns across 9 bases. The CDR3 runs 17 residues. V lost 0 bases and J lost 4; bases outside the gene matches: 7. Germline assignment: CDR1 LGHDT and CDR2 YNNKEL (reference sequence). The CDR3 sequence: CASSQDSPSGAYNEQFF. CDR3 nucleotides: TGTGCCAGCAGCCAAGATTCGCCTAGCGGGGCATACAATGAGCAGTTCTTC.

This clonotype has just a few counts. The chain joins TRBV7-8 to TRBJ1-4; D is perhaps TRBD1 (6 bases). V was trimmed by 1 base and J by 0 bases, leaving 15 bases between them. CDR1 and CDR2 (germline): SGHVS, FQNEAQ. This CDR3 has 18 amino acids. The CDR3 region has the DNA TGTGCCAGCAGCTTAGACCGAACAGGGCGTGCAACTAATGAAAAACTGTTTTTT. Amino acids: CASSLDRTGRATNEKLFF.

This clonotype appeared a few times. This chain uses TRBV5-1 with TRBJ1-4, with TRBD1 matching over 10 bases. Germline CDR1 is SGHRS and CDR2 is YFSETQ. Trimming removed 5 bases from V and 7 bases from J; junction bases left unmatched: 11. The CDR3 is 16 residues long. The CDR3 DNA sequence: TGCGCCAGCAGTCCAGAGACAGGGGGCCTCGGTGAAAAACTGTTTTTT. This gives the protein CASSPETGGLGEKLFF. The full variable domain, its missing parts supplied by reference TRBV5-1 and TRBJ1-4, is KAGVTQTPRYLIKTRGQQVTLSCSPISGHRSVSWYQQTPGQGLQFLFEYFSETQRNKGNFPGRFSGRQFSNSRSEMNVSTLELGDSALYLCASSPETGGLGEKLFFGSGTQLSVL.

This clonotype was counted only a few times. The J gene is TRBJ2-6, the V gene TRBV5-1; 7 bases are shared with TRBD1. V dropped 2 bases and J dropped 0; count of bases not matched to a gene: 11. Germline V gene lookup returns CDR1 SGHRS and CDR2 YFSETQ. This CDR3 has 19 amino acids. CDR3 bases: TGCGCCAGCAGCTTCACCTCGGGACAGCTTCTCTCTGGGGCCAACGTCCTGACTTTC. This translates into CASSFTSGQLLSGANVLTF.

The V gene is TRBV25-1, the J gene TRBJ2-1; 7 nucleotides align to TRBD1. This CDR3 has 14 residues. V was clipped by 6 bases and J by 7 bases; unmatched bases: 9. Germline V CDR1 and CDR2: MGHDK, SYGVNS. The CDR3 loop reads CASRGQASRNEQFF. CDR3 DNA: TGTGCCAGCAGAGGACAGGCGTCTCGGAATGAGCAGTTCTTC.

V gene TRBV7-3 combines with J gene TRBJ2-1; 9 bases match TRBD2. CDR1 and CDR2 from the germline V gene are SGHTA and FQGTGA. This CDR3 spans 19 amino acids. V shed 2 bases and J 0 bases; nucleotides not matched to a gene: 11. For the CDR3, the DNA is TGTGCCAGCAGCTTAGGTCGAACTTTAGCGGGAGCCTCCTACAATGAGCAGTTCTTC. Translation: CASSLGRTLAGASYNEQFF.

V gene TRBV4-3 combines with J gene TRBJ2-7; D remains unclear. CDR3 size: 15 residues. Germline CDR1 reads LGHNA; CDR2 reads YSLEER. V lost 4 bases, J lost 4 bases, and 17 bases lay in between. CDR3 sequence: CASSPKEGRTYEQYF. The CDR3 DNA reads as TGCGCCAGCAGCCCGAAAGAAGGGCGGACGTACGAGCAGTACTTC.

The V gene is TRBV5-1, the J gene TRBJ1-2, with 7 bases matching TRBD1. The V and J ends lost 4 bases and 5 bases, in that order; junction bases with no gene match: 14. There are 16 residues in the CDR3. The germline V gene encodes CDR1 SGHRS and CDR2 YFSETQ. Here the CDR3 DNA reads TGCGCCAGCAGCCCCTTGGACAGGATGGGACCTTATGGCTACACCTTC. Amino acids: CASSPLDRMGPYGYTF.

This clonotype came up a few times. The chain combines TRBV6-5 with TRBJ1-5; tentatively, D is TRBD1 (6 bases). Germline V CDR1 and CDR2: MNHEY, SVGAGI. This CDR3 spans 15 amino acids. Trimming cost V 2 bases and J 4 bases, with 12 bases left between them. CDR3 residues: CASSYGRDINQPQHF. CDR3 DNA sequence: TGTGCCAGCAGTTACGGGCGGGACATTAATCAGCCCCAGCATTTT.

The table lists this clonotype with a few counts. The rearrangement links TRBV5-1 to TRBJ1-6, with a weak D call TRBD1 (6 bases). Trimming pared 0 bases from V and 7 bases from J, leaving 8 bases between. Germline V gene data show CDR1 as SGHRS and CDR2 as YFSETQ. The CDR3 is made up of 14 amino acids. CDR3 sequence: CASSLGQENSPLHF. CDR3 nucleotide sequence: TGCGCCAGCAGCTTGGGACAGGAGAATTCACCCCTCCACTTT.

Only a few counts were recorded for this clonotype. This rearrangement joins TRBV20-1 to TRBJ2-7; TRBD2 matches 8 bases. This CDR3 contains 14 residues. J lost 3 bases, V lost 2 bases, and 6 bases had no gene match. CDR1 is DFQATT and CDR2 is SNEGSKA in the germline V gene (reference sequence). CDR3 residues: CSARPAGALYEQYF. Here the CDR3 DNA reads TGCAGTGCTAGACCAGCGGGAGCTCTCTACGAGCAGTACTTC.

J is TRBJ2-3 and V is TRBV28; 11 bases are a match to TRBD2. This CDR3 is 17 amino acids long. With 5 bases clipped from V and 1 base from J, the junction kept 8 bases outside the gene matches. Germline CDR1 MDHEN, CDR2 SYDVKM. CDR3 nucleotide sequence: TGTGCCAGCAGTCCCGATACACTAGCGGGAGGCACAGATACGCAGTATTTT. It yields the protein CASSPDTLAGGTDTQYF.

The CDR3 sequence is CASRLAGEPGANVLTF. Here the CDR3 DNA reads TGTGCCAGCAGACTTGCAGGGGAACCTGGGGCCAACGTCCTGACTTTC. V gene TRBV6-1 combines with J gene TRBJ2-6; TRBD1 might be the D (6 bases). Germline lookup yields CDR1 MNHNS and CDR2 SASEGT. V dropped 6 bases and J dropped 2 bases, with 14 bases sitting between them. The CDR3 consists of 16 residues.

At least ten counts were recorded for this clonotype. The gene calls are TRBV7-2 and TRBJ2-3; D is undetermined. Trimming took off 1 base at V and 5 bases at J, with 10 bases between the two ends. CDR1 SGHTA and CDR2 FQGNSA come from the germline V gene. The CDR3 spans 14 residues. CDR3 sequence reads: CASSLEAPRDTQYF. As DNA, the CDR3 is TGTGCCAGCAGCTTAGAGGCTCCCCGAGATACGCAGTATTTT.